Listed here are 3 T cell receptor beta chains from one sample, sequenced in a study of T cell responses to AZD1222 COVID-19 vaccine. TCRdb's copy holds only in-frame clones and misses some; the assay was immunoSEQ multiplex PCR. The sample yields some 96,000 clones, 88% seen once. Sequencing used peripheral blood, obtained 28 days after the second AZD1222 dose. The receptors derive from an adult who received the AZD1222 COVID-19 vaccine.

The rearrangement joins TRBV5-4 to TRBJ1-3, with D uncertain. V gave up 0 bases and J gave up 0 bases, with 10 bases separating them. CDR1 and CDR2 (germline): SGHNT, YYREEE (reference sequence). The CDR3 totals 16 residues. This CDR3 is CASSLGQAYSGNTIYF. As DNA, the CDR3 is TGTGCCAGCAGCTTGGGGCAGGCCTACTCTGGAAACACCATATATTTT.

The CDR3 loop reads CASRGSTRYNEQFF. As DNA, the CDR3 is TGTGCCAGCAGGGGAAGCACGAGGTACAATGAGCAGTTCTTC. The chain employs TRBV28 and TRBJ2-1; D not certain. Between the trimmed V and J ends, which lost 6 bases and 4 bases, there was a span of 13 bases. CDR1 and CDR2 from the germline V gene are MDHEN and SYDVKM. CDR3 size: 14 residues.

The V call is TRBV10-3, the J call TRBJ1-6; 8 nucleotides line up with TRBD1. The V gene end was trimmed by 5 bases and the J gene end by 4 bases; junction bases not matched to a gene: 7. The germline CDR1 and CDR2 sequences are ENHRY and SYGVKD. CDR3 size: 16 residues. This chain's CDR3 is CAISSPDRGYNSPLHF. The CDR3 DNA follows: TGTGCCATCAGTAGCCCCGACAGGGGTTATAATTCACCCCTCCACTTT.